This TCR beta chain is drawn from a study of blood T cell repertoires in COVID-19. The wider study: Acute and convalescent COVID-19 specimens originated in the United States, Italy and Spain. From T cells, B-cell-depleted T cells, or PBMCs came the material, which was cDNA or gDNA.

Libraries were prepared by immunoSEQ multiplex PCR; TCRdb keeps only in-frame clonotypes and omits some of them. Of 400,000 to 450,000 clones in the sample, about 91% were seen once. Between the trimmed V and J ends, which lost 0 bases and 7 bases, there was a span of 14 bases. The CDR3 extends over 15 amino acids. The germline V gene encodes CDR1 SGHNT and CDR2 YYREEE (reference sequence). Patients in Seattle were enrolled during active infection, then followed longitudinally. This clone showed up just a few times. The sequence was obtained from a woman aged 45-65 years with COVID-19, enrolled during active disease. Sequences were obtained from peripheral blood. This chain links TRBV5-4 with TRBJ1-5; maybe TRBD1 (6 bases). The CDR3 DNA reads as TGTGCCAGCAGCTTGGACCTGGCAGGGGTCCAGCCCCAGCATTTT. It specifies CASSLDLAGVQPQHF.